A single sample gave rise to the 21 T cell receptor beta chains below, sequenced in a study of blood T cells in healthy people across ages. Primed by a sample-barcoded 5' primer and a J-beta primer mix, a second PCR proceeded for 7 to 11 cycles. TCRdb reprocessed the 5' RACE reads via MiXCR and lists one record per CDR3 protein. The table records approximately 790,000 distinct CDR3 sequences, roughly 60% of them present only once. The sequenced sample consisted of blood. The receptors shown here come from a man younger than 45 in good health.

The rearrangement links TRBV4-3 to TRBJ1-4, with 8 positions matching TRBD1. In germline, CDR1 is LGHNA, CDR2 YSLEER. J gave up 5 bases and V 3 bases, and 2 bases lay outside the gene matches. The CDR3 is 14 amino acids. The CDR3: CASSQWTGNEKLFF. As DNA, the CDR3 is TGCGCCAGCAGCCAGTGGACAGGGAATGAAAAACTGTTTTTT.

The chain has TRBV3-1 and TRBJ2-5; TRBD1 agrees at 11 bases. Trimming at V came to 3 bases and at J to 5 bases, leaving 5 bases not matched to a gene. The CDR3 has 15 residues. Germline V gene data show CDR1 as LGHDT and CDR2 as YNNKEL (reference sequence). CDR3 DNA sequence: TGTGCCAGCAGCCAGCACCGGGACAGGGGGGAGACCCAGTACTTC. Encoded protein: CASSQHRDRGETQYF.

V is TRBV5-1 and J is TRBJ1-6; D uncertain. Deletions cut 3 bases from V and 9 bases from J, with 10 bases between. The CDR3 totals 13 residues. Germline V gene sequence: CDR1 SGHRS, CDR2 YFSETQ. The CDR3 region has the DNA TGCGCCAGCAGCTGGAACTCCGCTTCACCCCTCCACTTT. Protein product: CASSWNSASPLHF.

This clonotype was seen repeatedly, ten times or more. CDR3 sequence: CSVELGQGHNEQFF. The CDR3 DNA follows: TGCAGCGTTGAGTTGGGACAGGGACACAATGAGCAGTTCTTC. The chain recombines TRBV29-1 with TRBJ2-1; TRBD1 agrees at 9 bases. The CDR3 sequence is 14 residues long. CDR1 and CDR2 from the germline V gene are SQVTM and ANQGSEA. With 3 bases clipped from V and 5 bases from J, the junction kept 5 bases outside the gene matches.

V gene TRBV21-1 combines with J gene TRBJ2-7; the D segment call TRBD1 is taken from the table without a DNA check. TRBV21-1 represents a pseudogene. The CDR3 runs to 12 residues. The DNA of the CDR3 is TGTGCCACCATTACCAGGGCTTACGAGCAGTACTTC. Translated: CATITRAYEQYF.

This clonotype was recorded a few times. CDR3: CASSQEGWGGNEQFF. In nucleotides, the CDR3 is TGCGCCAGCAGCCAAGAGGGTTGGGGTGGAAATGAGCAGTTCTTC. The chain combines TRBV4-3 with TRBJ2-1, with D unclear. V was trimmed by 0 bases and J by 7 bases, leaving 13 bases between them. The CDR3 spans 15 residues. Germline lookup yields CDR1 LGHNA and CDR2 YSLEER.

This clonotype has a handful of counts. This chain joins TRBV29-1 and TRBJ1-1; TRBD1 matches 7 bases. Trimming took 5 bases from V and 6 from J; bases not matched to a gene: 6. Germline CDR1 and CDR2: SQVTM and ANQGSEA. The CDR3 has 12 amino acids. CDR3 in amino acids: CSVRQGGSEAFF. In nucleotides, the CDR3 is TGCAGCGTTAGACAGGGTGGATCTGAAGCTTTCTTT.

The CDR3 DNA sequence: TGTGCCAGCAGCGTAGATCCAAACGGCTACGAGCAGTACTTC. Amino acids: CASSVDPNGYEQYF. The chain employs TRBV9 and TRBJ2-1; D unresolved. The J call is uncertain, as TRBJ2-7 better fits the DNA end. The CDR3 spans 14 residues. Per the germline V gene, CDR1 is SGDLS and CDR2 is YYNGEE.

This chain uses TRBV29-1 with TRBJ2-5, with no clear D. The CDR3 loop spans 13 amino acids. Trimming pared 4 bases from V and 1 base from J, leaving 10 bases between. CDR1 is SQVTM and CDR2 is ANQGSEA in the germline V gene. CDR3: CSVGPRTQETQYF. The CDR3, as DNA: TGCAGCGTTGGCCCCCGGACCCAAGAGACCCAGTACTTC. The full variable domain, with the rest looked up from reference TRBV29-1 and TRBJ2-5, is SAVISQKPSRDICQRGTSLTIQCQVDSQVTMMFWYRQQPGQSLTLIATANQGSEATYESGFVIDKFPISRPNLTFSTLTVSNMSPEDSSIYLCSVGPRTQETQYFGPGTRLLVL.

The chain has TRBV9 and TRBJ2-1; 8 bases match TRBD2. In germline, CDR1 is SGDLS, CDR2 YYNGEE. Unmatched junction bases numbered 5, after V lost 3 bases and J lost 0 bases. CDR3 length: 16 amino acids. The CDR3 region is CASSAGLASSYNEQFF. DNA for the CDR3: TGTGCCAGCAGCGCCGGACTAGCTAGCTCCTACAATGAGCAGTTCTTC.

The chain carries TRBV7-2 and TRBJ2-7, with no clear D. Looked up from germline, CDR1 is SGHTA and CDR2 is FQGNSA. This CDR3 region has 14 residues. Deletions cut 2 bases from V and 0 bases from J, with 8 bases between. CDR3: CASSLSHSSYEQYF. The CDR3 bases are TGTGCCAGCAGCTTATCCCACAGCTCCTACGAGCAGTACTTC.

In nucleotides, the CDR3 is TGTGCCAGCAGCATGGGACAGCCTGCCTACGAGCAGTACTTC. Translated: CASSMGQPAYEQYF. The V gene is TRBV7-2, the J gene TRBJ2-7, with 7 nucleotides matching TRBD1. The CDR3 is 14 amino acids. The germline gives CDR1 SGHTA, CDR2 FQGNSA. Unmatched junction bases numbered 6, after V lost 5 bases and J lost 2 bases.

The V gene is TRBV30, the J gene TRBJ2-7; the D is unclear. The J call may be faulty, since TRBJ2-4 better matches the DNA end. There are 13 residues in the CDR3. Germline CDR1 GTSNPN, CDR2 SVGIG (reference sequence). The CDR3 reads CAWSVLVGNIQYF. The CDR3 DNA reads as TGTGCCTGGAGTGTGCTAGTAGGAAACATTCAGTACTTC.

J is TRBJ1-1 and V is TRBV20-1, with D possibly matching TRBD1 (6 bases). The CDR3 has 13 amino acids. The V gene lost 4 bases and the J gene lost 3 bases, with 12 bases spanning the gap. Germline V gene data show CDR1 as DFQATT and CDR2 as SNEGSKA (reference sequence). CDR3 sequence reads: CSAIQGVDTEAFF. DNA for the CDR3: TGCAGTGCTATACAGGGAGTGGACACTGAAGCTTTCTTT.

Remarks on this clonotype: Relative to the germline gene, one junction end is altered; a read error may explain this. J is TRBJ2-2 and V is TRBV4-2; D possibly uses TRBD1 or TRBD2 (5 bases each). The CDR3 sequence is 14 residues long. Germline V lookup: CDR1 LGHNA, CDR2 YNFKEQ. CDR3 bases: TGTGCCAGCAGCCAAGAAGGAGGATCTGGGGACCTGTTTTTT. This translates into CASSQEGGSGDLFF.

V gene TRBV6-6 combines with J gene TRBJ2-7; D not resolved. V shed 5 bases and J shed 2 bases, with 10 bases lying between them. Germline CDR1 and CDR2: MNHNY and SVGAGI (reference sequence). CDR3 length equals 13 residues. For the CDR3, the DNA is TGTGCCAGCAGTCGGTCACCCACCTACGAGCAGTACTTC. It encodes CASSRSPTYEQYF.

The chain's CDR3 is CASSEIPREVVKNIQYF. CDR3 in DNA: TGTGCCAGCAGTGAAATCCCCAGAGAGGTAGTCAAAAACATTCAGTACTTC. The rearrangement links TRBV6-1 to TRBJ2-4; no definite D call. The CDR3 runs 17 residues. The germline gives CDR1 MNHNS, CDR2 SASEGT. The germline V and J ends were trimmed by 2 bases and 3 bases, with 17 bases remaining between them.

V gene TRBV18 combines with J gene TRBJ1-5; D remains unclear. The CDR3 is 17 amino acids. The germline V gene has CDR1 KGHSH and CDR2 LQKENI. V dropped 4 bases and J dropped 0 bases, with 16 bases sitting between them. The CDR3 coding sequence is TGTGCCAGCTCACTAACCCGGGCTCATTATAGCAATCAGCCCCAGCATTTT. This encodes CASSLTRAHYSNQPQHF.

CDR3 sequence (DNA): TGTGCCAGCAGTTTTGCCACAGGGGGCAATAATTCACCCCTCCACTTT. Residues: CASSFATGGNNSPLHF. The rearrangement links TRBV28 to TRBJ1-6; TRBD1 matches at 9 bases. This CDR3 comprises 16 residues. Germline assignment: CDR1 MDHEN and CDR2 SYDVKM. V dropped 3 bases and J dropped 5; count of bases not matched to a gene: 5.

The chain has TRBV6-6 and TRBJ1-6; possible D gene TRBD1, 6 bases. The CDR3 sequence is 14 residues long. V lost 6 bases and J lost 10, with 16 bases in between. From germline, CDR1 is MNHNY and CDR2 SVGAGI (reference sequence). CDR3 sequence reads: CASSLQDSSSPLHF. CDR3 in DNA: TGTGCCAGCAGCCTCCAGGACAGCTCGTCACCCCTCCACTTT.

The chain recombines TRBV14 with TRBJ2-7; D remains ambiguous. Germline CDR1 SGHDN, CDR2 FVKESK. The CDR3 extends over 15 amino acids. Trimming removed 0 bases from V and 6 bases from J, with 15 bases in between. CDR3 nucleotides: TGTGCCAGCAGCCAAGATTTGGGCAGTTTTGGCGAGCAGTACTTC. Its protein is CASSQDLGSFGEQYF.